This T cell receptor (beta chain) was captured in a study of T-cell reconstitution after alpha-beta-depleted transplantation in children (dated by TCRdb to 2016 to 2017). Regarding the study in general: Using TCR repertoire profiling, the study quantitatively followed how T-cell immune reconstitution unfolded in children after TCRalphabeta/CD19-depleted allogeneic hematopoietic cell transplantation.

This clonotype was seen a handful of times. Its antigen has not been determined. No per-base quality is available; no much larger clone lies one base away. Library generation was performed with PCR. The listed sequencing device is Illumina HiSeq 2500. To normalize quantification of the TCRbeta repertoire, the TCR libraries were built with molecular barcoding that relied on unique molecular identifiers. TCRdb ran its own pipeline on the public reads, namely fastp trimming at Q25 and MiXCR clone calling, and kept in-frame beta chains. Every distinct CDR3 protein forms one entry, paired with its most common genes and DNA. This sample lists about 420,000 distinct CDR3 sequences; approximately 11% were detected once. Over 4.5% of the sample rests with the top ten. The sequence was collected from a human donor who donated a stem cell graft to a child with acute myeloid leukemia. The sequencing here drew on PBMCs from the stem cell graft donor, taken from the stem cell graft.

The nucleotide sequence is TGTGCCAGCAGCTTAGCGGTTCTGGGGCGCCGAGAGACCCAGTACTTC. This sequence encodes CASSLAVLGRRETQYF. This chain is built from TRBV7-2 and TRBJ2-5; the D gene is perhaps TRBD1, on 5 matching bases. V is clipped by 0 bases and J by 4 bases, and the sequence between their germline boundaries is 15 bases long. The germline V gene provides CDR1 SGHTA and CDR2 FQGNSA. The CDR3, from cysteine to phenylalanine, totals 16 residues. Only CDR3 DNA is held: 48 bases, read in frame from base 1.